These T cell receptor beta chains were read from a single sample in a study of CXCR3-negative and CXCR3-positive naive CD8 T cells. Using the 5' RACE reads, TCRdb records one entry per CDR3 protein without DNA. In total, the table holds some 150,000 distinct CDR3 sequences. The material sequenced was naive CXCR3+ CD8+ T cells from blood. The receptors shown here come from a human donor in good health. Some clones in this sample may be carry-over from other donors' samples. Both conserved end residues are part of each CDR3. Each record gives: J gene, V gene, CDR3 protein.

j_call: TRBJ2-5
v_call: TRBV2
cdr3_aa: CASEFTAGGGKTQYF

j_call: TRBJ2-7
v_call: TRBV4-1
cdr3_aa: CASSRENDRESYEQYF

j_call: TRBJ2-1
v_call: TRBV6-2/TRBV6-3
cdr3_aa: CASAGSSYNEQFF

j_call: TRBJ2-1
v_call: TRBV9
cdr3_aa: CASSVGGGAMYNEQFF

j_call: TRBJ2-5
v_call: TRBV12-3/TRBV12-4
cdr3_aa: CASSNGGADETQYF

j_call: TRBJ2-2
v_call: TRBV20-1
cdr3_aa: CSASSGTGELFF

j_call: TRBJ2-5
v_call: TRBV5-1
cdr3_aa: CASSSGQAIEETQYF

j_call: TRBJ2-7
v_call: TRBV20-1
cdr3_aa: CSARDGLSAYEQYF

j_call: TRBJ2-1
v_call: TRBV7-9
cdr3_aa: CASSFNSLAGGKYNEQFF

j_call: TRBJ2-3
v_call: TRBV23-1
cdr3_aa: CASRVAREKFQCFKYTVTDTQYF

j_call: TRBJ1-1
v_call: TRBV21-1
cdr3_aa: CASRGRGPEAFF